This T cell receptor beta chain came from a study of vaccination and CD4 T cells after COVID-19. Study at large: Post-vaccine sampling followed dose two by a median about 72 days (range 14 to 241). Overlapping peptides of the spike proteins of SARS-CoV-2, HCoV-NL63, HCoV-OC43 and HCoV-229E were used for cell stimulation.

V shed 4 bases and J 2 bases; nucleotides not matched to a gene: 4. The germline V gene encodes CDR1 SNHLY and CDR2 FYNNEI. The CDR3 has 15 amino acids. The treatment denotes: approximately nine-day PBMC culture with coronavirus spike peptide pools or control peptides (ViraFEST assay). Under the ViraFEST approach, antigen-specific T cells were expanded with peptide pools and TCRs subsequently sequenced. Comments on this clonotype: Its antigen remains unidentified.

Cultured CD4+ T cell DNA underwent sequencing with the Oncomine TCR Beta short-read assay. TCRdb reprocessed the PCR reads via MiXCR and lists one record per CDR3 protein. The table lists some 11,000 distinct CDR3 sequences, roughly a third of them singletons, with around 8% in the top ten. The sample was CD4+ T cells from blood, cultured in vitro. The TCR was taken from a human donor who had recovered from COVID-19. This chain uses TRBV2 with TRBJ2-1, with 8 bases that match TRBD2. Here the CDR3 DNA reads TGTGCCAGCAGTGCGTCGGGAGGGACCTACAATGAGCAGTTCTTC. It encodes CASSASGGTYNEQFF.